The 22 T cell receptor beta chains reported below all come from one sample, sequenced in a study of blood T cell repertoires in COVID-19. Data came from immunoSEQ multiplex PCR; TCRdb stores just in-frame clones and leaves some out. In the table there are over 250,000 clones, about nine tenths of which are singletons. The sequenced sample consisted of peripheral blood. The source is a woman in her twenties or thirties with COVID-19, enrolled during active disease.

The CDR3 protein is CASSSGTPPYEQYF. CDR3 sequence (DNA): TGTGCCAGCAGTTCCGGGACACCCCCCTACGAGCAGTACTTC. The rearrangement uses TRBV5-6 and TRBJ2-7; perhaps TRBD1 as D (6 bases). The CDR3 contains 14 residues. The germline CDR1 and CDR2 sequences are SGHDT and YYEEEE. V lost 5 bases and J lost 2, with 14 bases in between. The full variable domain, in which reference TRBV5-6 and TRBJ2-7 provide the parts outside the CDR3, is DAGVTQSPTHLIKTRGQQVTLRCSPKSGHDTVSWYQQALGQGPQFIFQYYEEEERQRGNFPDRFSGHQFPNYSSELNVNALLLGDSALYLCASSSGTPPYEQYFGPGTRLTVT.

The rearrangement joins TRBV18 to TRBJ2-3; no clear D. The CDR3 is 14 residues long. The V and J ends lost 0 bases and 4 bases respectively, with 8 bases between them. The germline V gene has CDR1 KGHSH and CDR2 LQKENI. The CDR3 DNA reads as TGTGCCAGCTCACCACCGACACACTCAGATACGCAGTATTTT. This sequence encodes CASSPPTHSDTQYF.

This chain joins TRBV3-1 (or the pseudogene TRBV3-2) and TRBJ2-1; 8 bases fit TRBD2. This CDR3 spans 15 amino acids. V was pared by 6 bases and J by 3 bases, with 7 bases of the junction left unmatched. Germline values: CDR1 LGHDT, CDR2 YNNKEL (reference sequence). The CDR3 protein is CASRVSGSLYNEQFF. DNA for the CDR3: TGTGCCAGCAGGGTAAGCGGGAGTCTCTACAATGAGCAGTTCTTC.

The chain combines TRBV4-1 with TRBJ2-1; TRBD2 aligns across 7 bases. From germline, CDR1 is MGHRA and CDR2 YSYEKL. The CDR3 loop spans 17 amino acids. Trimming took 4 bases from V and 4 from J; bases not matched to a gene: 13. CDR3 sequence: CASSPSGNKKSYNEQFF. In DNA form, the CDR3 reads TGCGCCAGCAGCCCCAGCGGGAACAAGAAGTCGTACAATGAGCAGTTCTTC.

The chain is built from TRBV6-5 and TRBJ2-7; 11 nucleotides match TRBD2. V was clipped by 1 base and J by 6 bases; unmatched bases: 8. From germline, CDR1 is MNHEY and CDR2 SVGAGI. There are 16 residues in the CDR3. The CDR3 protein is CASSYYLAGGPLEQYF. In nucleotides, the CDR3 is TGTGCCAGCAGTTACTACTTAGCGGGAGGGCCTCTCGAGCAGTACTTC.

On this clone itself: The junction departs from the called germline gene at one end, perhaps through a read error. The chain carries TRBV2 and TRBJ1-4; 9 positions agree with TRBD1. Per the germline V gene, CDR1 is SNHLY and CDR2 is FYNNEI. The CDR3 sequence is 15 residues long. The CDR3 DNA reads TGTGCCAGCAGCGAAGCCGGGACAGGGAATGAAAAACTGTTTTTT. The encoded protein is CASSEAGTGNEKLFF.

The chain carries TRBV7-2 and TRBJ1-4; maybe TRBD1 (5 bases). CDR1 and CDR2 from the germline V gene are SGHTA and FQGNSA. The germline V and J ends were trimmed by 1 base and 3 bases, with 12 bases remaining between them. The CDR3 length is 16 residues. CDR3 residues: CASSLESGLPNEKLFF. As DNA, the CDR3 is TGTGCCAGCAGCTTAGAGTCGGGACTGCCTAATGAAAAACTGTTTTTT.

V is TRBV18 and J is TRBJ1-1; D is unclear. The CDR3 consists of 14 residues. V dropped 3 bases and J dropped 2 bases, with 10 bases sitting between them. The germline V gene encodes CDR1 KGHSH and CDR2 LQKENI. The CDR3 loop is CASSPGLTNTEAFF. CDR3 DNA: TGTGCCAGCTCACCCGGACTAACTAACACTGAAGCTTTCTTT. Full variable domain (missing parts from reference TRBV18 and TRBJ1-1): NAGVMQNPRHLVRRRGQEARLRCSPMKGHSHVYWYRQLPEEGLKFMVYLQKENIIDESGMPKERFSAEFPKEGPSILRIQQVVRGDSAAYFCASSPGLTNTEAFFGQGTRLTVV.

The CDR3 sequence: CASSFSLAGASDEQFF. In DNA form, the CDR3 reads TGTGCCAGCAGCTTCTCTCTAGCGGGAGCATCGGATGAGCAGTTCTTC. V gene TRBV5-4 combines with J gene TRBJ2-1; TRBD2 matches 10 bases. The V gene's germline CDR1 is SGHNT and CDR2 YYREEE (reference sequence). The ends lost 2 bases at V and 8 bases at J; junction bases unmatched: 10. The CDR3 contains 16 residues.

The gene calls are TRBV7-2 and TRBJ1-3; 7 bases map to TRBD1. This CDR3 has 15 amino acids. J gave up 2 bases and V 3 bases, and 4 bases lay outside the gene matches. CDR1 is SGHTA, CDR2 FQGNSA, per germline. In DNA, the CDR3 is TGTGCCAGCAGCTTCGGACAGGCCCCTGGAAACACCATATATTTT. Translating gives CASSFGQAPGNTIYF.

This rearrangement joins TRBV3-1 (or the pseudogene TRBV3-2) to TRBJ2-1; TRBD1 matches 9 bases. V gave up 4 bases and J gave up 0 bases; unmatched junction bases: 7. Germline CDR1 and CDR2: LGHDT and YNNKEL (reference sequence). There are 17 residues in the CDR3. Here the CDR3 DNA reads TGTGCCAGCAGCCGACTACAGGGGGCTGGCTCCTACAATGAGCAGTTCTTC. Residues: CASSRLQGAGSYNEQFF.

The rearrangement links TRBV19 to TRBJ1-5; D gene ambiguous. The CDR3 runs to 16 residues. The V end was cut by 3 bases, the J end by 4 bases, with 16 bases between. The V gene's germline CDR1 is LNHDA and CDR2 SQIVND (reference sequence). This CDR3 reads CASSMGREVRNQPQHF. In DNA, the CDR3 is TGTGCCAGTAGTATGGGGAGGGAGGTTAGGAATCAGCCCCAGCATTTT.

This chain links TRBV19 with TRBJ1-5; 9 bases agree with TRBD1. This CDR3 has 13 amino acids. V dropped 6 bases and J dropped 7; count of bases not matched to a gene: 4. Germline CDR1 LNHDA, CDR2 SQIVND (reference sequence). Here the CDR3 DNA reads TGTGCCAGTAGGGACAGGGGAAACCAGCCCCAGCATTTT. It encodes CASRDRGNQPQHF.

The rearrangement links TRBV5-1 to TRBJ1-2; 7 bases match TRBD1. This CDR3 spans 14 amino acids. Trimming at V came to 0 bases and at J to 4 bases, leaving 3 bases not matched to a gene. CDR1 is SGHRS, CDR2 YFSETQ, per germline. The CDR3 nucleotides are TGCGCCAGCAGCTTGGAGGGGGCGCCCTATGGCTACACCTTC. Its translation is CASSLEGAPYGYTF.

The rearrangement uses TRBV18 and TRBJ2-1, with a possible D match to TRBD1 (5 bases). Trimming shortened V by 2 bases and J by 5 bases, and 13 bases separated the two germline ends. The CDR3 has 15 residues. CDR1 KGHSH and CDR2 LQKENI come from the germline V gene. The CDR3 DNA is TGTGCCAGCTCACCAACCAGGGAATATAACAATGAGCAGTTCTTC. Protein sequence: CASSPTREYNNEQFF.

CDR3 amino acids: CASSYSADLNNEQFF. CDR3 nucleotides: TGTGCCAGCAGTTACTCCGCTGACTTAAACAATGAGCAGTTCTTC. The chain couples TRBV6-5 to TRBJ2-1; D call uncertain. Trimming removed 0 bases at V and 5 bases at J, with 11 bases between. This CDR3 is built from 15 residues. Germline V lookup: CDR1 MNHEY, CDR2 SVGAGI.

This chain links TRBV29-1 with TRBJ2-7, with a weak D call TRBD1 (6 bases). Germline V gives CDR1 SQVTM, CDR2 ANQGSEA. V lost 0 bases and J lost 6, with 9 bases in between. There are 12 residues in the CDR3. The CDR3 region has the DNA TGCAGCGTTGAAGATCGACAGGTCGAGCAGTACTTC. This codes for CSVEDRQVEQYF.

The rearrangement links TRBV10-1 to TRBJ2-1; possible D gene TRBD2, 6 bases. V dropped 6 bases and J dropped 4 bases, with 10 bases sitting between them. The CDR3 totals 13 residues. Looked up from germline, CDR1 is WNHNN and CDR2 is SYGVQD (reference sequence). DNA for the CDR3: TGCGCCAGCAGCCGGGACTTGTACAATGAGCAGTTCTTC. It translates to CASSRDLYNEQFF.

The chain recombines TRBV7-7 with TRBJ2-1, with 13 positions matching TRBD2. Germline loops: CDR1 SSHAT, CDR2 FNYEAQ (reference sequence). The CDR3 runs 15 residues. J was trimmed by 6 bases and V by 5 bases; bases with no gene match: 4. The CDR3, as DNA: TGTGCCAGCAGCCGGACTAGCGGGAGTGTCAATGAGCAGTTCTTC. Residues: CASSRTSGSVNEQFF.

This clone was counted only a few times. The genes are TRBV28 and TRBJ2-1; D gene uncertain. Trimming stripped 6 bases from V and 5 bases from J, with 17 bases between. CDR3 size: 15 residues. The germline V gene encodes CDR1 MDHEN and CDR2 SYDVKM. CDR3 sequence (DNA): TGTGCCAGCAGCTTAGCTAGAGGTTTCGACAATGAGCAGTTCTTC. It encodes CASSLARGFDNEQFF.

The chain is built from TRBV19 and TRBJ2-7; 9 nucleotides agree with TRBD1. Trimming at V came to 1 base and at J to 5 bases, leaving 15 bases not matched to a gene. In germline, CDR1 is LNHDA, CDR2 SQIVND (reference sequence). This CDR3 is 18 amino acids long. CDR3 sequence: CASSIGPGRDREVDEQYF. CDR3 in DNA: TGTGCCAGTAGTATAGGTCCCGGCCGGGACAGGGAGGTGGACGAGCAGTACTTC.

V usage is TRBV27 and J usage is TRBJ2-7; TRBD1 might be the D (6 bases). There are 15 residues in the CDR3. Germline CDR1 is MNHEY and CDR2 is SMNVEV (reference sequence). The V and J ends lost 5 bases and 0 bases respectively, with 14 bases between them. CDR3 loop: CASSRGQTISYEQYF. The CDR3 nucleotides are TGTGCCAGCAGTCGAGGACAGACCATCTCCTACGAGCAGTACTTC.